The clone carrying this T cell receptor beta chain has more than one count but fewer than ten. Its target is unknown. The data originate from a study of shared clonotypes between healthy human individuals. Findings and caveats of the study: Sequencing of the sorted subsets was shown by rarefaction to be incomplete despite large depth. In this cohort, only blood was sampled, and tissue repertoires likely differ.

Splitting the CD4+ cells yielded a CD45RA+ naive subset and a CD45RA-negative memory subset. The V end lost 5 bases, the J end lost 4 bases, and 20 bases lay between the germline ends. The CDR3 is 17 amino acids. From germline, CDR1 is WNHNN and CDR2 SYGVQD (reference sequence). Assay: immunoSEQ multiplex PCR; the TCRdb copy retains only in-frame clones and omits some. The sample carries under 1,100,000 clones, around 76% recorded once. Specimen: memory CD4+ T cells sorted from blood. Documented subset: CD45RA-negative fraction. This TCR was recovered from a man between 18 and 29 years old in good health. The gene calls are TRBV10-1 and TRBJ2-2, with a weak D call TRBD1 (6 bases). CDR3 amino acids: CASSPFLGAGGTGELFF. CDR3 DNA sequence: TGCGCCAGCAGTCCCTTTTTGGGGGCAGGTGGCACCGGGGAGCTGTTTTTT.